Below, one TCR beta chain is given with its context. This clone was found once. The specificity of this receptor is unknown. No base quality information exists; no much larger clone differs at one position. The method was the immunoSEQ multiplex PCR assay. RNA was extracted from all samples and reverse transcribed into cDNA, which served as template for TCR sequencing. SuperScript III was used to make first-strand cDNA, primed with a 2:1 mix of oligo-dT and random hexamers. Amplification bias was assessed with a synthetic immune receptor repertoire, and residual bias was removed computationally. Per the authors' processing: Raw reads were preprocessed to remove errors, and CDR3 was defined according to IMGT conventions as the region from the conserved cysteine to phenylalanine. Clonality was computed by normalizing Shannon entropy by log2 of the number of productive unique TCRs and subtracting the result from 1. CD4 or CD8 identity of scalp clones was inferred by cross-referencing scalp TCRbeta sequences with sorted blood CD4 and CD8 repertoires. The source is immuneACCESS, and TCRdb retained only in-frame sequences with V and J called. Part of the clones is not carried over; for the studies checked, unresolved V genes explain less than half of this, and the remainder is unexplained. D and trimming were read from the DNA, whereas the V and J calls and clone size are those reported in that table. In this sample the table shows around 190,000 clones, around 50% of which occur a single time. The biggest ten clones account for around 5% of the sample.

This sample was included in a study of CD8+ T cells in alopecia areata (dated by TCRdb to 2016 to 2019). Background for the entire study: High-throughput TCRbeta sequencing was used to examine T cell clonal expansion in alopecia areata in both the C3H/HeJ mouse model and human patients. immunoSEQ multiplex PCR using 35 Vbeta forward primers and 13 Jbeta reverse primers was used to amplify TCRbeta CDR3 regions. Scalp clonality was compared among normal scalp (n=4), patchy alopecia areata scalp (n=8), and alopecia totalis/universalis scalp (n=8). Scalp tissue and sorted CD4+ and CD8+ peripheral blood T cells from patchy and totalis/universalis alopecia areata patients and from healthy controls were covered by human TCRbeta sequencing. RNA came from the PAXgene miRNA kit for fixed scalp, the miRNeasy kit for PBMCs, and the RNeasy kit for mouse skin. Broader findings and caveats from the paper: Compared with normal scalp, lesional scalp, particularly in alopecia totalis/universalis, had higher clonality and more expanded CD8+ clones, which suggests antigenic drive. Unlike mouse skin, which is dominated by gammadelta T cells, normal human skin has resident alphabeta T cells that are also sequenced, and this complicates analysis of the scalp TCR repertoire. TCR sequences shared between patients were less clear than in mice, possibly partly because of HLA diversity in the patient population.

PBMCs were isolated by density centrifugation and stained for CD3, CD4 and CD8, after which CD4+ and CD8+ T cells were sorted on a FACSAria. Scalp biopsies and blood samples were obtained from unaffected controls. The sequence came from a human donor in good health. The sequenced sample was CD8+ T cells sorted from blood.

The CDR3 corresponds to CATSRDQGREGYEQYF. The DNA sequence is TGTGCCACCAGCAGAGATCAAGGCAGGGAGGGCTACGAGCAGTACTTC. The rearrangement joined TRBV15 to TRBJ2-7; TRBD2 aligns with 7 central bases. The V end gives up 0 bases and the J end 3 bases, leaving 8 bases in the junction not matched to a gene. Via the germline V gene (reference sequence), CDR1 is LNHNV and CDR2 YYDKDF. The CDR3 sequence holds 16 residues, the cysteine and phenylalanine included. The entry retains the CDR3 DNA only, 48 bases that are in frame from base 1.